This paragraph covers one TCR beta chain sequence. Its cognate antigen has yet to be identified. No base qualities exist here, and no much larger clone lies one base off it. The CDR3 regions of human TCRbeta chains were analyzed by immunosequencing. As for how the authors treated the data: TCRs in the repertoires were compared against a reference library of SARS-CoV-2-specific TCRs that had been generated with the MIRA antigen-specificity platform. Breadth was defined as the fraction of unique TCRs that were SARS-CoV-2-associated, and depth was defined as the fraction of total T cells that were SARS-CoV-2-associated. Using the MIRA data, each spike-specific TCR was assigned both to the spike region to which the TCR was reactive and to a CD4 or CD8 class. Log10-transformed breadth and depth values were compared by one-way ANOVA with Sidak's multiple comparisons tests. The immuneACCESS repertoire file appears here via TCRdb, limited to in-frame rearrangements. These files lack a portion of the clones; in checked studies, under half of the deficit traces to unresolved V genes, and the cause of the others is not known. For V, J and clone size, that table is used; D and trimming come from the DNA. This sample comprises under 140,000 clones, around nine tenths of them detected only once. The ten top clones hold 15% of the sample.

The data belong to a study of T cell responses to AZD1222 COVID-19 vaccine (dated by TCRdb to the early 2020s). About the study as a whole: TCR sequencing was performed for approximately 240 trial participants, of whom roughly 200 were given two doses of AZD1222 and around 26 were given two doses of MenACWY control vaccine. Trial participants were enrolled by age into subgroups of 18-55, 56-69 and 70-plus years, and roughly 160, 29 and 62 TCR-sequenced participants, respectively, were included in these subgroups. The paper as a whole reports these results and caveats: Conclusions about previously exposed vaccinees are limited because only a handful of AZD1222 recipients were SARS-CoV-2 seropositive at baseline. After two AZD1222 doses, spike-specific TCR breadth and depth were significantly higher than at day 0 and than in MenACWY recipients. Participants were mostly white British and included more females than males, and it was suggested by the authors that clonal diversity may have been underestimated. CD4 TCRs associated with the vaccine covered the entire spike protein, and the dominant responses were in regions 160-218 and 743-854. Epitopes outside the regions mutated in the B.1.351 and B.1.1.7 variants were reportedly recognized by nearly half of the unique spike-specific TCRs. Because no samples from the day 14 peak response were available, repertoires could be characterized only after the peak T cell response. In the small 56-69-year group, the increase in depth fell short of significance, most likely because of low power.

Read against the paper, the sample's time point label means: about 28 days (+/-7) after the second vaccine dose. AZD1222 recipients given second doses at about 4 weeks or at about 12 weeks were pooled, since spike-specific TCR depth and breadth were not found to differ between the two schedules. Samples from vaccinated people were obtained from the UK trials COV001 and COV002, which included a single-blind randomized controlled phase 2/3 trial of AZD1222 (ChAdOx1 nCoV-19) in healthy adults. For TCRbeta chain sequencing, PBMC samples were collected from trial participants at day 0 and at day 28 after the second dose. The CDR3 runs 14 residues from the cysteine to the phenylalanine. The sequence is cut down to CDR3 DNA, 42 bases in frame from base 1. The germline V gene encodes CDR1 MNHEY and CDR2 SVGAGI. V sheds 10 bases and J sheds 4 bases, leaving 19 bases between their ends.

This chain is built from TRBV6-5 and TRBJ1-1; perhaps TRBD1 is the D gene, with 5 bases matching. This sequence originates from an adult who received the AZD1222 COVID-19 vaccine. The sequencing here drew on peripheral blood, taken 28 days after the second AZD1222 dose. The CDR3 region has the sequence CATLRGGGTTEAFF. The DNA sequence reads TGTGCCACCCTCCGGGGCGGGGGGACCACTGAAGCTTTCTTT.